This TCR beta chain was captured in a study of cytotoxic CD8 clonotypes in ibrutinib-treated CLL. Whole-study findings and limits: Public clonotypes occurred uncommonly; on treatment, they contracted or remained stable. Sampling time points were not equivalent between sustained-remission and progressing patients.

Trimming stripped 6 bases from V and 1 base from J, with 9 bases between. The CDR3 runs 13 residues. The germline V gene encodes CDR1 MDHEN and CDR2 SYDVKM. For this clone: The target antigen is unknown.

The protocol was immunoSEQ multiplex PCR, while the TCRdb copy is restricted to in-frame clones and leaves out a portion. Of roughly 250,000 clones listed, roughly 74% are singletons. TCR beta library input comprised about 2 micrograms of genomic DNA from cryopreserved PBMCs. The sample was PBMCs, taken after 24 months of ibrutinib treatment. This chain links TRBV28 with TRBJ1-1; unclear D gene. The sequence was collected from a human donor with chronic lymphocytic leukemia. CDR3 sequence reads: CASSPWGNTEAFF. CDR3 bases: TGTGCCAGCAGCCCGTGGGGGAACACTGAAGCTTTCTTT.